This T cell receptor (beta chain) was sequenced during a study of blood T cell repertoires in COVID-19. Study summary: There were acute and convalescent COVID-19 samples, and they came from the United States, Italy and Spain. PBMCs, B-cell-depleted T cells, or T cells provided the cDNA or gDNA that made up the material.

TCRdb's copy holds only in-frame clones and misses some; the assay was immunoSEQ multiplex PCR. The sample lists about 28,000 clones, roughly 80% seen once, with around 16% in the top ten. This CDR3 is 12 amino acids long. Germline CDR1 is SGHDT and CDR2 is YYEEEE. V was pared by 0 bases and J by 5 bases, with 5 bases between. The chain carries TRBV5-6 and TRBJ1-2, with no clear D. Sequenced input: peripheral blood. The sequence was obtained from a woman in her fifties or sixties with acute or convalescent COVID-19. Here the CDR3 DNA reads TGTGCCAGCAGCTTGGAGACTTATGGCTACACCTTC. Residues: CASSLETYGYTF. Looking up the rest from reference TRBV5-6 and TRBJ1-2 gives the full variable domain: DAGVTQSPTHLIKTRGQQVTLRCSPKSGHDTVSWYQQALGQGPQFIFQYYEEEERQRGNFPDRFSGHQFPNYSSELNVNALLLGDSALYLCASSLETYGYTFGSGTRLTVV.